The entry below gives a single T cell receptor (beta chain) sequence along with its context. Clones were sequenced by immunoSEQ multiplex PCR, and TCRdb holds only the in-frame ones, with some missing. The table has about 130,000 clones, 85% seen once. These data originate in a study of blood T cell repertoires in COVID-19. This TCR was recovered from an elderly man with active or convalescent COVID-19. Sequencing used peripheral blood.

CDR3 amino acids: CASSSRDTDTGELFF. The CDR3 DNA is TGTGCCAGCAGCTCAAGGGACACCGACACCGGGGAGCTGTTTTTT. The J gene is TRBJ2-2, the V gene TRBV7-9; maybe TRBD1 (6 bases). This CDR3 has 15 residues. CDR1 is SEHNR and CDR2 is FQNEAQ in the germline V gene (reference sequence). The germline V and J ends were trimmed by 4 bases and 3 bases, with 12 bases remaining between them.